The rows below give T cell receptor beta chains drawn from one sample of a study of CD8 T cells in ankylosing spondylitis. TCRdb reprocessed the 5' RACE reads via MiXCR and lists one record per CDR3 protein. The top ten clones hold around 0.51% of a sample with around 890,000 distinct CDR3 sequences, approximately 12% of them seen once. Sequenced: blood, either unsorted or a sorted T cell fraction (not recorded which). Receptor source: a male donor with ankylosing spondylitis. CDR3s include the opening cysteine and the closing phenylalanine or tryptophan.

V | CDR3
TRBV6-1 | CASSARQGSSYEQYF
TRBV5-1 | CASSFGGTPGNTIYF
TRBV6-1 | CASMVWGTYEQYF
TRBV20-1 | CSARDARTGKPEAFF
TRBV7-2 | CASSPLAGGGADTQYF
TRBV27 | CAREYEQYF
TRBV7-9 | CASSLAGIYEQYF
TRBV6-1 | CASNRGTVISYEQYF
TRBV15 | CATSRDPTRTDTQYF
TRBV5-1 | CASSLGSGKYNEQFF
TRBV5-1 | CASSFLSAKYNEQFF
TRBV9 | CASSVVGRADTQYF
TRBV20-1 | CSARVGGPSSYNEQFF
TRBV4-3 | CASSQDPREDRGYEQYF
TRBV6-7 | CASSYPAGTDTQYF
TRBV12-3/TRBV12-4 | CASRQNTFSYEQYF
TRBV20-1 | CSARGLAIQETQYF
TRBV12-3/TRBV12-4 | CASSLFVGTSGKHEQYF
TRBV5-1 | CASSLAPGANEKLFF
TRBV7-9 | CASSPPADRAFYEQYF
TRBV6-1 | CASSPRDQNGQYF
TRBV20-1 | CSARTGAVTDTQYF
TRBV6-1 | CASSEVTDTEAFF
TRBV18 | CASSPNYNGASCEQYF